The source of this TCR beta chain is a study of T-cell reconstitution after alpha-beta-depleted transplantation in children. Preparation of the TCRbeta library involved a method that used unique molecular identifiers. TCRdb reanalysed the PCR reads using MiXCR and keeps one entry per CDR3 protein. This table holds some 500,000 distinct CDR3 sequences, 30% to 35% found once. This clonotype was seen more than once but under ten times. Trimming took 1 base from V and 7 from J, leaving 7 bases between them. The CDR3 has 12 residues. Germline loops: CDR1 DFQATT, CDR2 SNEGSKA (reference sequence). Sequencing was performed on PBMCs from the stem cell graft donor, taken from the stem cell graft. The clonotype was recovered from a human donor who donated a stem cell graft to a child with aplastic anemia. This chain links TRBV20-1 with TRBJ2-2, with a possible D match to TRBD2 (5 bases). The CDR3 loop reads CSARAGNGELFF. The CDR3 DNA follows: TGCAGTGCTAGAGCGGGGAACGGGGAGCTGTTTTTT.